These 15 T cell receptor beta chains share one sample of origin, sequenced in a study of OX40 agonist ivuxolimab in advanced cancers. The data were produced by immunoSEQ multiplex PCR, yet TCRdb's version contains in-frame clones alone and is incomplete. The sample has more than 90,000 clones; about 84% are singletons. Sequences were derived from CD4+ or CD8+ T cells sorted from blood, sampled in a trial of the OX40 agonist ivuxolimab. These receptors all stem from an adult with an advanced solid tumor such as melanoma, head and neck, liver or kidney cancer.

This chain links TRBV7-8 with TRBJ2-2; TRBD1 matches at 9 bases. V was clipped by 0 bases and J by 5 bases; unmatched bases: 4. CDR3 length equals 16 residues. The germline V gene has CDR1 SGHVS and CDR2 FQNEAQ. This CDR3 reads CASSLAYRGRTGELFF. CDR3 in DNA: TGTGCCAGCAGCTTAGCGTACAGGGGGCGGACCGGGGAGCTGTTTTTT.

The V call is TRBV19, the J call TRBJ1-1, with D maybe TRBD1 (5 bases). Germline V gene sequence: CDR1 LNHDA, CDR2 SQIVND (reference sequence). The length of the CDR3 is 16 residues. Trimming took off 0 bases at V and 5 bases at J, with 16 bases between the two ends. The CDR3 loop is CASSIDLGRDRTEAFF. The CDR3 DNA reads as TGTGCCAGTAGTATAGATCTGGGACGGGATAGGACTGAAGCTTTCTTT.

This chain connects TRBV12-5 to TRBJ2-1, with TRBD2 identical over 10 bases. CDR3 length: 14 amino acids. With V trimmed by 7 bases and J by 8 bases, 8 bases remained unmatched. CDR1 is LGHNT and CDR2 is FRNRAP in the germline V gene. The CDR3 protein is CASVLSSGSDEQFF. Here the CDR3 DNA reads TGTGCTAGTGTTCTATCTAGCGGGAGTGATGAGCAGTTCTTC.

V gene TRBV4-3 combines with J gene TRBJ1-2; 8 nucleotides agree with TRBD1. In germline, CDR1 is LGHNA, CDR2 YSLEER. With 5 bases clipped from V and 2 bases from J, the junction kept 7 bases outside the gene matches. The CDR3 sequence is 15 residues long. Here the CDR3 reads CASSNRNRGNYGYTF. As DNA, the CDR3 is TGCGCCAGCAGCAACAGAAACAGGGGGAACTATGGCTACACCTTC.

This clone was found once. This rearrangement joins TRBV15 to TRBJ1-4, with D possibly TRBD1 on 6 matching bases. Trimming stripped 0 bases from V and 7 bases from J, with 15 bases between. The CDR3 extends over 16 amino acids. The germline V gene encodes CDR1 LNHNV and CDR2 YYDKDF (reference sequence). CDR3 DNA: TGTGCCACCAGCAGAGATCGGGCAGGGACATTTGAAAAACTGTTTTTT. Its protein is CATSRDRAGTFEKLFF.

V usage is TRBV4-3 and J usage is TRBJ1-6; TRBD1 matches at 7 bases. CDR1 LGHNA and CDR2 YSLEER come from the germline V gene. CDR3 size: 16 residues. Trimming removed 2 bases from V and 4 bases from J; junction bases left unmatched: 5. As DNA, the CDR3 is TGCGCCAGCAGCCAACAAAGACAGGGATATAATTCACCCCTCCACTTT. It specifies CASSQQRQGYNSPLHF.

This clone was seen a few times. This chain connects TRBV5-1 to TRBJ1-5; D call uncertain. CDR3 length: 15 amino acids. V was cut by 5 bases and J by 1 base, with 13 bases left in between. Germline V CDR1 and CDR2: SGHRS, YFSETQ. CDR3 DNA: TGCGCCAGCAGTTACGACGGCGGGAGCAATCAGCCCCAGCATTTT. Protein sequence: CASSYDGGSNQPQHF.

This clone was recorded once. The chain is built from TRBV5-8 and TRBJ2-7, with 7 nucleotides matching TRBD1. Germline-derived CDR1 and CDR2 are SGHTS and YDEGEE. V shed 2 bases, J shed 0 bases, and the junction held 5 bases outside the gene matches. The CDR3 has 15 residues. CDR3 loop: CASSFLRGISYEQYF. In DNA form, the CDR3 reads TGTGCCAGCAGCTTTCTCAGGGGGATCTCCTACGAGCAGTACTTC.

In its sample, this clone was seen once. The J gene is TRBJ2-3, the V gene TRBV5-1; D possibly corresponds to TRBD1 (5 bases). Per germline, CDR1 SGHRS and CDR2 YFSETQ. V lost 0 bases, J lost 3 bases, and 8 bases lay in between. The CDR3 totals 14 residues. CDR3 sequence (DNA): TGCGCCAGCAGCTTGGTTCAGGGAACAGATACGCAGTATTTT. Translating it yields CASSLVQGTDTQYF.

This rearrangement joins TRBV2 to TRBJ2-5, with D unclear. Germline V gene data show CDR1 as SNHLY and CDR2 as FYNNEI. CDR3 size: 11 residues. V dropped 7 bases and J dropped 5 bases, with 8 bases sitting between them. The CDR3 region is CASNGRETQYF. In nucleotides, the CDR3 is TGTGCCAGCAACGGCAGGGAGACCCAGTACTTC. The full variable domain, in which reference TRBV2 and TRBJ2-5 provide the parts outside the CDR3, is EPEVTQTPSHQVTQMGQEVILRCVPISNHLYFYWYRQILGQKVEFLVSFYNNEISEKSEIFDDQFSVERPDGSNFTLKIRSTKLEDSAMYFCASNGRETQYFGPGTRLLVL.

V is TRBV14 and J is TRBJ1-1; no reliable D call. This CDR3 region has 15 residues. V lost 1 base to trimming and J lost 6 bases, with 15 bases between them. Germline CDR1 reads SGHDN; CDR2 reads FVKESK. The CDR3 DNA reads TGTGCCAGCAGCCAAGTAAGCCCCCTAATGGCTGAAGCTTTCTTT. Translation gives CASSQVSPLMAEAFF.

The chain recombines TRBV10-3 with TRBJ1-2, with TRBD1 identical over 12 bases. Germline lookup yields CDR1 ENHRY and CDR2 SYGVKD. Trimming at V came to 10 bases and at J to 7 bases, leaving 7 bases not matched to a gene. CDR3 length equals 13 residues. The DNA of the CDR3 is TGTGCCACTACCGGGACAGGGGGCGTTGGCTACACCTTC. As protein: CATTGTGGVGYTF.

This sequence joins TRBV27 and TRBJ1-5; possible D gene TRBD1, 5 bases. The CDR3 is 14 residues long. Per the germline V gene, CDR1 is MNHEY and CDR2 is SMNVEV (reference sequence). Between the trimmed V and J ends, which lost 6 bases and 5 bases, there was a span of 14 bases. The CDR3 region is CASSAGGADQPQHF. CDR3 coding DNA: TGTGCCAGCAGCGCCGGCGGGGCGGATCAGCCCCAGCATTTT.

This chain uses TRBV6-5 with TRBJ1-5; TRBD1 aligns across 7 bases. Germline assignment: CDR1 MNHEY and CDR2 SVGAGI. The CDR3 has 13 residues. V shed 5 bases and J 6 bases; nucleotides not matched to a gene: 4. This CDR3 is CASSGQDGQPQHF. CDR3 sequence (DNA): TGTGCCAGCAGTGGACAGGACGGTCAGCCCCAGCATTTT.

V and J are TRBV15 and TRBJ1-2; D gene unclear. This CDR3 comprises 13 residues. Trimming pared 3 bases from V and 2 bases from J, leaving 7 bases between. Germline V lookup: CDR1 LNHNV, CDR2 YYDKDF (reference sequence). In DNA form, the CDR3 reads TGTGCCACCAGCAGGGACGGCAACTATGGCTACACCTTC. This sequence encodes CATSRDGNYGYTF. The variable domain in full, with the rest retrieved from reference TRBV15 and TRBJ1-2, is DAMVIQNPRYQVTQFGKPVTLSCSQTLNHNVMYWYQQKSSQAPKLLFHYYDKDFNNEADTPDNFQSRRPNTSFCFLDIRSPGLGDTAMYLCATSRDGNYGYTFGSGTRLTVV.